This is a list of T cell receptor beta chains from one sample in a study of blood T cell repertoires in COVID-19. The table came from immunoSEQ multiplex PCR; TCRdb's copy has only in-frame clones and leaves some out. In the table there are over 80,000 clones, about 88% of which are singletons. Material: peripheral blood. These receptor sequences come from a man older than 75 with active or convalescent COVID-19. Each CDR3 is given with its conserved first and last residue. The order of the fields is clone size, V gene, D gene, J gene, CDR3 DNA, CDR3 protein. D genes are given only for firm matches. Expanded clones are given a class, and other clones once, few, many or no size at all.

clone_size: once; v_call: TRBV12-3/TRBV12-4; d_call: .; j_call: TRBJ1-1; cdr3_nt: TGTGCCAGCAGATTCCAGAACACTGAAGCTTTCTTT; cdr3_aa: CASRFQNTEAFF
clone_size: .; v_call: TRBV2; d_call: TRBD1; j_call: TRBJ2-7; cdr3_nt: TGTGCCAGCAGTGAGAGGCCGGGACAGGGTGCGCAGTACTTC; cdr3_aa: CASSERPGQGAQYF
clone_size: .; v_call: TRBV28; d_call: .; j_call: TRBJ2-3; cdr3_nt: TGTGCCAGCAGTCCCCGGACTTTCCCAGATACGCAGTATTTT; cdr3_aa: CASSPRTFPDTQYF
clone_size: .; v_call: TRBV29-1; d_call: TRBD2; j_call: TRBJ2-2; cdr3_nt: TGCAGCGTTACAGACGGGAGGAGTCACACCGGGGAGCTGTTTTTT; cdr3_aa: CSVTDGRSHTGELFF
clone_size: .; v_call: TRBV6-5; d_call: .; j_call: TRBJ1-1; cdr3_nt: TGTGCCAGCAGTTACCAGGGGCGCATGAACACTGAAGCTTTCTTT; cdr3_aa: CASSYQGRMNTEAFF
clone_size: .; v_call: TRBV29-1; d_call: TRBD2; j_call: TRBJ2-1; cdr3_nt: TGCAGCGTTGAACTAGCGGGAACAGTCAATGAGCAGTTCTTC; cdr3_aa: CSVELAGTVNEQFF
clone_size: .; v_call: TRBV5-6; d_call: TRBD1; j_call: TRBJ1-2; cdr3_nt: TGTGCCAGCAGTATAAAGGGGGCGATAAGCTATGGCTACACCTTC; cdr3_aa: CASSIKGAISYGYTF
clone_size: .; v_call: TRBV28; d_call: .; j_call: TRBJ1-5; cdr3_nt: TGTGCCAGCAGAAGGGGGAATCAGCCCCAGCATTTT; cdr3_aa: CASRRGNQPQHF
clone_size: .; v_call: TRBV30; d_call: .; j_call: TRBJ2-2; cdr3_nt: TGTGCCTGGAGGGAGACTCCGGGGGAGCTGTTTTTT; cdr3_aa: CAWRETPGELFF
clone_size: .; v_call: TRBV29-1; d_call: TRBD2; j_call: TRBJ2-5; cdr3_nt: TGCAGCGTTGAAGTTCCGGGACTACGAGAGACCCAGTACTTC; cdr3_aa: CSVEVPGLRETQYF
clone_size: .; v_call: TRBV12-3/TRBV12-4; d_call: .; j_call: TRBJ1-1; cdr3_nt: TGTGCCAGCAGTACCCCAGGGGTCACTGAAGCTTTCTTT; cdr3_aa: CASSTPGVTEAFF
clone_size: .; v_call: TRBV12-3/TRBV12-4; d_call: .; j_call: TRBJ1-5; cdr3_nt: TGTGCCAGCAGTAACAACGGGGGACAGCCCCAGCATTTT; cdr3_aa: CASSNNGGQPQHF
clone_size: .; v_call: TRBV7-8; d_call: .; j_call: TRBJ1-3; cdr3_nt: TGTGCCAGCAGCCGAGGACAGTCGTTCTCTGGAAACACCATATATTTT; cdr3_aa: CASSRGQSFSGNTIYF
clone_size: .; v_call: TRBV6-5; d_call: TRBD2; j_call: TRBJ2-5; cdr3_nt: TGTGCCAGCAGTTACTCGACGACTAGCGTACAAGAGACCCAGTACTTC; cdr3_aa: CASSYSTTSVQETQYF
clone_size: once; v_call: TRBV28; d_call: .; j_call: TRBJ1-2; cdr3_nt: TGTGCCAGCAGTTTAATGGGAGGGTGGAATGGCTACACCTTC; cdr3_aa: CASSLMGGWNGYTF
clone_size: .; v_call: TRBV7-8; d_call: TRBD1; j_call: TRBJ1-4; cdr3_nt: TGTGCCAGCAGCGACTACAGGGGGTCAGGGAGGGTTGGCGCTAATGAAAAACTGTTTTTT; cdr3_aa: CASSDYRGSGRVGANEKLFF
clone_size: .; v_call: TRBV2; d_call: TRBD2; j_call: TRBJ2-1; cdr3_nt: TGTGCCAGCAGTGAGCCAGCGGGAGGGTACAATGAGCAGTTCTTC; cdr3_aa: CASSEPAGGYNEQFF
clone_size: .; v_call: TRBV28; d_call: .; j_call: TRBJ1-1; cdr3_nt: TGTGCCAGCAGCTCGCATGGACAGAAAAGGGAAGCTTTCTTT; cdr3_aa: CASSSHGQKREAFF
clone_size: once; v_call: TRBV6-2/TRBV6-3; d_call: TRBD1; j_call: TRBJ1-1; cdr3_nt: TGTGCCAGCAGTTACTTTTCAGGGGGCCTGAACACTGAAGCTTTCTTT; cdr3_aa: CASSYFSGGLNTEAFF
clone_size: .; v_call: TRBV28; d_call: .; j_call: TRBJ1-2; cdr3_nt: TGTGCCAGCACCCTGGGCCAGCTCTATGGCTACACCTTC; cdr3_aa: CASTLGQLYGYTF
clone_size: .; v_call: TRBV10-3; d_call: .; j_call: TRBJ1-5; cdr3_nt: TGTGCCATCAGTGAGGGGCATAGCAATCAGCCCCAGCATTTT; cdr3_aa: CAISEGHSNQPQHF
clone_size: .; v_call: TRBV11-3; d_call: .; j_call: TRBJ1-2; cdr3_nt: TGTGCCAGCAGCTTCATTTTCAGGGTAGGTGGCTACACCTTC; cdr3_aa: CASSFIFRVGGYTF
clone_size: once; v_call: TRBV27; d_call: .; j_call: TRBJ1-2; cdr3_nt: TGTGCCAGCAGCATAACGGGAAGTGGCTACACCTTC; cdr3_aa: CASSITGSGYTF
clone_size: .; v_call: TRBV7-2; d_call: TRBD1; j_call: TRBJ1-1; cdr3_nt: TGTGCCAGCAGCTTAACAGGGGAGACTGAAGCTTTCTTT; cdr3_aa: CASSLTGETEAFF
clone_size: .; v_call: TRBV5-1; d_call: .; j_call: TRBJ2-7; cdr3_nt: TGCGCCAGCAGCTTGGGAGGACAGTCGAAACAAGAGCAGTACTTC; cdr3_aa: CASSLGGQSKQEQYF
clone_size: .; v_call: TRBV5-1; d_call: .; j_call: TRBJ2-3; cdr3_nt: TGCGCCAGCAGCTTGGGGGGGACACACGGCACAGATACGCAGTATTTT; cdr3_aa: CASSLGGTHGTDTQYF
clone_size: few; v_call: TRBV5-4; d_call: .; j_call: TRBJ2-7; cdr3_nt: TGTGCCAGCAGCTTGGAACAGGGATCTCCCTACGAGCAGTACTTC; cdr3_aa: CASSLEQGSPYEQYF
clone_size: .; v_call: TRBV7-2; d_call: .; j_call: TRBJ2-2; cdr3_nt: TGTGCCAGCAGCTTAGACCCCCTAGCTGCCGGGGAGCTGTTTTTT; cdr3_aa: CASSLDPLAAGELFF
clone_size: .; v_call: TRBV5-1; d_call: .; j_call: TRBJ2-3; cdr3_nt: TGCGCCAGCAGCTTGGGGCAGGGGTCAGGAACAGATACGCAGTATTTT; cdr3_aa: CASSLGQGSGTDTQYF
clone_size: .; v_call: TRBV21-1; d_call: .; j_call: TRBJ2-1; cdr3_nt: TGTGCCAGCAGCAAAGCGCTCACGGCGGGAGGGCCGGGTTTTTCCTACAATGAGCAGTTCTTC; cdr3_aa: CASSKALTAGGPGFSYNEQFF
clone_size: .; v_call: TRBV28; d_call: .; j_call: TRBJ1-5; cdr3_nt: TGTGCCAGCAGAGGAGGTCTGAAGCAGCCCCAGCATTTT; cdr3_aa: CASRGGLKQPQHF
clone_size: .; v_call: TRBV2; d_call: TRBD1; j_call: TRBJ1-2; cdr3_nt: TGTGCCAGCAGTCTCCGGGACAGCATTTATGGCTACACCTTC; cdr3_aa: CASSLRDSIYGYTF
clone_size: .; v_call: TRBV27; d_call: .; j_call: TRBJ2-2; cdr3_nt: TGTGCCCTGCGGGGGAACACCGGGGAGCTGTTTTTT; cdr3_aa: CALRGNTGELFF
clone_size: .; v_call: TRBV18; d_call: TRBD1; j_call: TRBJ1-1; cdr3_nt: TGTGCCAGCTCAGCGTTTGCAGGACAGGGGGCCATGAACACTGAAGCTTTCTTT; cdr3_aa: CASSAFAGQGAMNTEAFF
clone_size: .; v_call: TRBV7-2; d_call: TRBD2; j_call: TRBJ2-2; cdr3_nt: TGTGCCAGCAGCTTTAGCGGGAACCGGGGCACCGGGGAGCTGTTTTTT; cdr3_aa: CASSFSGNRGTGELFF
clone_size: few; v_call: TRBV7-2; d_call: TRBD2; j_call: TRBJ2-2; cdr3_nt: TGTGCCAGCAGCTTAGTTCCTAGCGGGAGGACCGGGGAGCTGTTTTTT; cdr3_aa: CASSLVPSGRTGELFF
clone_size: .; v_call: TRBV4-3; d_call: .; j_call: TRBJ2-2; cdr3_nt: TGCGCCAGCAGCCAATCTCCGGGAGTGAACACCGGGGAGCTGTTTTTT; cdr3_aa: CASSQSPGVNTGELFF
clone_size: .; v_call: TRBV4-2; d_call: .; j_call: TRBJ1-2; cdr3_nt: TGTGCCAGCAGCCATGCACCAACTCTTAACTATGGCTACACCTTC; cdr3_aa: CASSHAPTLNYGYTF
clone_size: .; v_call: TRBV9; d_call: TRBD2; j_call: TRBJ2-3; cdr3_nt: TGTGCCAGCAGCGTAGGCCTAGCGGGATTAGATACGCAGTATTTT; cdr3_aa: CASSVGLAGLDTQYF
clone_size: .; v_call: TRBV2; d_call: .; j_call: TRBJ1-6; cdr3_nt: TGTGCCAGCTCTAGCGGTGATTCACCCCTCCACTTT; cdr3_aa: CASSSGDSPLHF
clone_size: .; v_call: TRBV5-1; d_call: TRBD1; j_call: TRBJ1-2; cdr3_nt: TGCGCCAGCAGCGGTAACCGGGACAGCTTATCATTTGGCTACACCTTC; cdr3_aa: CASSGNRDSLSFGYTF
clone_size: .; v_call: TRBV5-1; d_call: TRBD2; j_call: TRBJ2-5; cdr3_nt: TGCGCCAGCAGCTACGTCGGGGGGGCGGGAGAGAGGGAGACCCAGTACTTC; cdr3_aa: CASSYVGGAGERETQYF
clone_size: .; v_call: TRBV5-4; d_call: TRBD2; j_call: TRBJ2-1; cdr3_nt: TGTGCCAGCAGCTCCGAGCGGGAGGGCAAGGGGTTCTTC; cdr3_aa: CASSSEREGKGFF
clone_size: .; v_call: TRBV13; d_call: TRBD2; j_call: TRBJ2-3; cdr3_nt: TGTGCCAGCAGCCGGGGACTAGCGGGATCAGGCACAGATACGCAGTATTTT; cdr3_aa: CASSRGLAGSGTDTQYF
clone_size: .; v_call: TRBV19; d_call: .; j_call: TRBJ1-5; cdr3_nt: TGTGCCAGTAACAGGGGCAATCAGCCCCAGCATTTT; cdr3_aa: CASNRGNQPQHF
clone_size: .; v_call: TRBV28; d_call: TRBD1; j_call: TRBJ2-7; cdr3_nt: TGTGCCAGCAGTCAGCAGACAGGGTACGGCTACGAGCAGTACTTC; cdr3_aa: CASSQQTGYGYEQYF
clone_size: .; v_call: TRBV6-1; d_call: .; j_call: TRBJ1-3; cdr3_nt: TGTGCCAGCAGTGAGGACTTACTCTCTGGAAACACCATATATTTT; cdr3_aa: CASSEDLLSGNTIYF